What follows are 9 T cell receptor beta chains derived from one specimen sequenced in a study of Ad26.COV2.S vaccination and SARS-CoV-2 variants. Specified treatment: about 20 received Ad26.COV2.S at low or high dose, single or two shots; roughly five received placebo; per-sample allocation not given. Sampling occurred on day 63 after the first vaccine or placebo injection. Using immunoSEQ multiplex PCR, the repertoire was profiled, and TCRdb retains in-frame clones only, with some absent. The data contain 380,000 or so clones, approximately 83% of them seen just once; the ten biggest clones take up approximately 7%. Sequenced material: peripheral blood, taken in a trial of Ad26.COV2.S vaccine versus placebo. The receptors were gathered from a person between 18 and 65 years old who received the Ad26.COV2.S COVID-19 vaccine or a placebo.

The rearrangement uses TRBV11-2 and TRBJ2-2; 7 nucleotides agree with TRBD1. The CDR3 has 16 residues. The V segment lost 5 bases and the J segment 3 bases; nucleotides outside the gene matches: 9. CDR1 is SGHAT and CDR2 is FQNNGV in the germline V gene. For the CDR3, the DNA is TGTGCCAGCAGCCGCCTAAGAACAGGGGACACCGGGGAGCTGTTTTTT. Translated: CASSRLRTGDTGELFF.

This clone was seen a handful of times. The chain has TRBV19 and TRBJ1-5; weak D call: TRBD1 (5 bases). CDR3 length: 12 amino acids. Germline lookup yields CDR1 LNHDA and CDR2 SQIVND (reference sequence). Trimming pared 6 bases from V and 7 bases from J, leaving 10 bases between. CDR3 sequence (DNA): TGTGCCAGTAGGGACACTCGGCAGCCCCAGCATTTT. Translation gives CASRDTRQPQHF.

The V gene is TRBV5-1, the J gene TRBJ1-1, with unresolved D. CDR1 is SGHRS, CDR2 YFSETQ, per germline. V lost 0 bases to trimming and J lost 7 bases, with 13 bases between them. This CDR3 is 14 amino acids long. CDR3 sequence (DNA): TGCGCCAGCAGCTTGGGTGGGATCTCGAATGAAGCTTTCTTT. It yields the protein CASSLGGISNEAFF.

The V call is TRBV20-1, the J call TRBJ1-3; 10 nucleotides align to TRBD1. Trimming cost V 3 bases and J 2 bases; bases outside gene matches: 7. The CDR3 totals 16 residues. The V gene's germline CDR1 is DFQATT and CDR2 SNEGSKA (reference sequence). In DNA form, the CDR3 reads TGCAGTGCTAGTGGGACAGGGGCGGGCGCTGGAAACACCATATATTTT. Protein sequence: CSASGTGAGAGNTIYF.

This chain uses TRBV7-9 with TRBJ2-1; 10 bases line up with TRBD1. The V and J ends lost 4 bases and 6 bases, in that order; junction bases with no gene match: 9. Germline V CDR1 and CDR2: SEHNR, FQNEAQ (reference sequence). The length of the CDR3 is 16 residues. CDR3 region: CASSSNPGQGPNEQFF. The CDR3 DNA reads TGTGCCAGCAGCTCCAACCCGGGACAGGGGCCCAATGAGCAGTTCTTC.

The chain employs TRBV7-9 and TRBJ2-1; TRBD1 agrees at 9 bases. With V trimmed by 6 bases and J by 3 bases, 3 bases remained unmatched. There are 14 residues in the CDR3. From germline, CDR1 is SEHNR and CDR2 FQNEAQ (reference sequence). CDR3 nucleotide sequence: TGTGCCAGCAGGCCGGGACAGGGCTACAATGAGCAGTTCTTC. Amino acid sequence: CASRPGQGYNEQFF.

The V gene is TRBV13, the J gene TRBJ2-3; 13 bases align to TRBD2. This CDR3 has 17 amino acids. Germline CDR1 reads PRHDT; CDR2 reads FYEKMQ (reference sequence). V was clipped by 5 bases and J by 4 bases; unmatched bases: 9. The CDR3 region has the DNA TGTGCCAGCAGCCCGCAAACTAGCGGGGGGGGAGCAGATACGCAGTATTTT. Amino acids: CASSPQTSGGGADTQYF.

The chain recombines TRBV5-1 with TRBJ1-1; D possibly corresponds to TRBD1 (6 bases). V was clipped by 4 bases and J by 1 base, with 11 bases between them. The CDR3 sequence is 14 residues long. Germline CDR1 and CDR2: SGHRS and YFSETQ. CDR3 DNA sequence: TGCGCCAGCAGCAAGATGACAGGGAACACTGAAGCTTTCTTT. Encoded protein: CASSKMTGNTEAFF. Together with reference TRBV5-1 and TRBJ1-1, the CDR3 gives the full variable domain: KAGVTQTPRYLIKTRGQQVTLSCSPISGHRSVSWYQQTPGQGLQFLFEYFSETQRNKGNFPGRFSGRQFSNSRSEMNVSTLELGDSALYLCASSKMTGNTEAFFGQGTRLTVV.

V usage is TRBV11-3 and J usage is TRBJ2-2; 7 bases are shared with TRBD2. The CDR3 has 14 residues. Germline V gene data show CDR1 as SGHNT and CDR2 as YENEEA. Germline trimming cut 10 bases from V and 5 bases from J; bases unmatched to any gene: 10. This chain's CDR3 is CATRGDLRTGELFF. CDR3 nucleotides: TGTGCCACCCGGGGGGACTTGAGGACCGGGGAGCTGTTTTTT.